Below, 18 T cell receptor beta chains from the same sample are listed, as sequenced in a study of cytomegalovirus exposure and HLA in healthy donors. Use of 60 Vbeta and 13 Jbeta primers characterized the PCR. Profiled with immunoSEQ multiplex PCR; TCRdb holds only in-frame clones, not every one. This sample has more than 80,000 clones; around 86% occur once, and the top ten carry approximately 3.7%. The sequenced material came from PBMCs. The origin of the receptors is a female donor in good health and CMV-seropositive.

This clone showed up just once. The chain recombines TRBV5-6 with TRBJ2-5; the D gene is possibly TRBD1 (7 bases). Trimming took 5 bases from V and 5 from J, leaving 13 bases between them. The CDR3 is 13 amino acids. Germline values: CDR1 SGHDT, CDR2 YYEEEE. The CDR3 sequence: CASRRTGGETQYF. CDR3 sequence (DNA): TGTGCCAGCAGGCGGACAGGAGGGGAGACCCAGTACTTC.

This chain uses TRBV4-1 with TRBJ1-2; the D gene is possibly TRBD1 (5 bases). Germline CDR1 and CDR2: MGHRA and YSYEKL. The CDR3 is 15 amino acids. Trimming removed 2 bases from V and 5 bases from J, with 15 bases in between. This CDR3 reads CASSQRMAGFYGYTF. The CDR3 nucleotides read TGCGCCAGCAGCCAACGGATGGCAGGGTTTTATGGCTACACCTTC.

The V call is TRBV29-1, the J call TRBJ1-4; possibly TRBD1 for D (5 bases). Deletions cut 5 bases from V and 8 bases from J, with 18 bases between. CDR3 length equals 14 residues. CDR1 is SQVTM, CDR2 ANQGSEA, per germline. The CDR3 bases are TGCAGCGTTAAGCCAGGGCAAGGAGGGGAAAAACTGTTTTTT. Translating gives CSVKPGQGGEKLFF.

This CDR3 is CASSWTAGGTYEQYF. The CDR3 DNA is TGTGCCAGCAGCTGGACGGCGGGGGGGACCTACGAGCAGTACTTC. The chain joins TRBV7-9 to TRBJ2-7, with 9 positions matching TRBD2. V dropped 4 bases and J dropped 2; count of bases not matched to a gene: 6. The CDR3 extends over 15 amino acids. The germline V gene encodes CDR1 SEHNR and CDR2 FQNEAQ (reference sequence).

CDR3 sequence: CASTMGTGVRLEQYF. In DNA form, the CDR3 reads TGTGCCAGCACTATGGGGACAGGGGTCCGTTTGGAGCAGTACTTC. This chain links TRBV6-1 with TRBJ2-7; 10 bases fit TRBD1. Germline V gene data show CDR1 as MNHNS and CDR2 as SASEGT. V was clipped by 7 bases and J by 7 bases; unmatched bases: 13. The CDR3 has 15 residues.

The chain employs TRBV4-1 and TRBJ1-2, with D maybe TRBD1 (5 bases). CDR1 MGHRA and CDR2 YSYEKL come from the germline V gene. The CDR3 extends over 12 amino acids. V gave up 3 bases and J gave up 6 bases, with 8 bases separating them. CDR3 loop: CASSQGRNGYTF. CDR3 nucleotide sequence: TGCGCCAGCAGCCAGGGGCGTAATGGCTACACCTTC.

V usage is TRBV4-1 and J usage is TRBJ2-1, with 11 nucleotides matching TRBD2. Germline values: CDR1 MGHRA, CDR2 YSYEKL. The CDR3 runs to 16 residues. V was clipped by 1 base and J by 2 bases; unmatched bases: 1. The CDR3 spells CASSQASGGTYNEQFF. The CDR3 bases are TGCGCCAGCAGCCAAGCTAGCGGGGGGACCTACAATGAGCAGTTCTTC.

The gene calls are TRBV2 and TRBJ1-6; D is possibly TRBD1 (6 bases). The germline CDR1 and CDR2 sequences are SNHLY and FYNNEI. The CDR3 length is 16 residues. Trimming removed 7 bases from V and 8 bases from J, with 21 bases in between. The CDR3 DNA sequence: TGTGCCAGCAAAAAACCGCGAGGGGGTGTGGATTCACCCCTCCACTTT. It specifies CASKKPRGGVDSPLHF.

The CDR3 DNA reads as TGCGCCAGCAGCCTGGATGGACTAGCGGACAATGAGCAGTTCTTC. It yields the protein CASSLDGLADNEQFF. The chain has TRBV5-1 and TRBJ2-1, with 10 bases matching TRBD2. Looked up from germline, CDR1 is SGHRS and CDR2 is YFSETQ. This CDR3 is 15 amino acids long. With V trimmed by 4 bases and J by 5 bases, 6 bases remained unmatched.

In the case of this clone: The junction differs from germline at one of its ends, possibly a read error. The chain is built from TRBV5-4 and TRBJ2-5; 8 bases are shared with TRBD2. The CDR3 has 15 amino acids. CDR1 and CDR2 from the germline V gene are SGHNT and YYREEE (reference sequence). The CDR3 DNA follows: TGTGCCAACAGCTCTCCGCGGGGGGAAGGAGAGACCCAGTACTTC. Protein: CANSSPRGEGETQYF.

This clone has just one count. Other DNA sequences from this sample encode an identical CDR3 as well. This chain connects TRBV5-6 to TRBJ1-4, with a possible D match to TRBD1 (5 bases). V lost 2 bases to trimming and J lost 5 bases, with 13 bases between them. The CDR3 is 15 amino acids. CDR1 SGHDT and CDR2 YYEEEE come from the germline V gene. The CDR3 region has the DNA TGTGCCAGCAGCTTAATCGGGCAGGGAAATGAAAAACTGTTTTTT. This gives the protein CASSLIGQGNEKLFF.

The chain carries TRBV19 and TRBJ2-1; D might be TRBD1 (6 bases). V lost 2 bases and J lost 0, with 14 bases in between. Germline V lookup: CDR1 LNHDA, CDR2 SQIVND (reference sequence). There are 17 residues in the CDR3. The CDR3: CASSIFTGFSSYNEQFF. The CDR3 DNA reads TGTGCCAGTAGTATATTTACAGGGTTCAGCTCCTACAATGAGCAGTTCTTC.

The count of this clone is one. V and J are TRBV11-2 and TRBJ2-7; 13 nucleotides align to TRBD2. CDR1 is SGHAT, CDR2 FQNNGV, per germline. V shed 7 bases, J shed 10 bases, and the junction held 19 bases outside the gene matches. There are 17 residues in the CDR3. This CDR3 is CASTYLLRTSGSGTQYF. The CDR3, as DNA: TGTGCCAGCACCTACCTCTTACGGACTAGCGGGAGTGGGACTCAGTACTTC. The variable domain in full, with the rest retrieved from reference TRBV11-2 and TRBJ2-7, is EAGVAQSPRYKIIEKRQSVAFWCNPISGHATLYWYQQILGQGPKLLIQFQNNGVVDDSQLPKDRFSAERLKGVDSTLKIQPAKLEDSAVYLCASTYLLRTSGSGTQYFGPGTRLTVT.

This chain uses TRBV10-3 with TRBJ2-2; the match to TRBD2 covers 8 bases. Trimming cost V 0 bases and J 1 base; bases outside gene matches: 4. The CDR3 loop spans 17 amino acids. Looked up from germline, CDR1 is ENHRY and CDR2 is SYGVKD. CDR3 bases: TGTGCCATCAGTGAGTCGGCTAGCGGGTTGAACACCGGGGAGCTGTTTTTT. Encoded protein: CAISESASGLNTGELFF.

The genes are TRBV27 and TRBJ2-7; 8 positions match TRBD2. The length of the CDR3 is 14 residues. Germline lookup yields CDR1 MNHEY and CDR2 SMNVEV (reference sequence). Losses at the gene ends were 5 bases for V and 3 bases for J; bases not matched to a gene: 6. Here the CDR3 reads CASSLGLGSYEQYF. As DNA, the CDR3 is TGTGCCAGCAGTCTGGGACTAGGAAGCTACGAGCAGTACTTC.

This chain links TRBV18 with TRBJ1-3, with 7 bases matching TRBD1. This CDR3 has 15 residues. The germline CDR1 and CDR2 sequences are KGHSH and LQKENI. V shed 4 bases, J shed 0 bases, and the junction held 3 bases outside the gene matches. CDR3 DNA sequence: TGTGCCAGCTCACAAGACAGGGTCTCTGGAAACACCATATATTTT. Translating it yields CASSQDRVSGNTIYF.

This chain links TRBV5-4 with TRBJ2-2; 9 bases align to TRBD2. This CDR3 contains 14 residues. Germline values: CDR1 SGHNT, CDR2 YYREEE (reference sequence). With V trimmed by 7 bases and J by 3 bases, 4 bases remained unmatched. The CDR3 DNA sequence: TGTGCCAGCGGAGGACTAGCGCACACCGGGGAGCTGTTTTTT. The encoded protein is CASGGLAHTGELFF.

The chain uses TRBV7-6 and TRBJ2-1; TRBD2 agrees at 8 bases. CDR1 and CDR2 from the germline V gene are SGHVS and FNYEAQ. This CDR3 contains 12 residues. V was clipped by 6 bases and J by 9 bases; unmatched bases: 4. The chain's CDR3 is CASRAGGGEQFF. The CDR3 coding sequence is TGTGCCAGCAGGGCGGGGGGAGGTGAGCAGTTCTTC.